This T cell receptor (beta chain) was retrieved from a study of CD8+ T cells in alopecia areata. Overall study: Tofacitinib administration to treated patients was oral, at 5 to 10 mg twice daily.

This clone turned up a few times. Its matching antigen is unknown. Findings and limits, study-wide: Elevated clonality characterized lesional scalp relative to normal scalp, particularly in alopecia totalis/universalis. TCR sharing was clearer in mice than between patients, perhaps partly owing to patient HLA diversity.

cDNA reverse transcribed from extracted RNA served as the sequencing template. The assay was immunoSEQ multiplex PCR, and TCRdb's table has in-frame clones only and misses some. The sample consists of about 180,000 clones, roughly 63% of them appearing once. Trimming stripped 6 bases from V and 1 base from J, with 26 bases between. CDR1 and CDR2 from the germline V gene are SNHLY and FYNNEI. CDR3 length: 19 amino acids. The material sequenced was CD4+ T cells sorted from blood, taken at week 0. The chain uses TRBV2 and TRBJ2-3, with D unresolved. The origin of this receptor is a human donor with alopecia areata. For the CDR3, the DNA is TGTGCCAGCAGCCCAAACGTGGGCCTTCCATTTTCCCGCACAGATACGCAGTATTTT. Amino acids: CASSPNVGLPFSRTDTQYF.